A selection of T cell receptor beta chains follows, all from one sample in a study of early T cells in non-severe SARS-CoV-2 infection. TCRdb re-called the 5' RACE reads with MiXCR, one entry per CDR3 protein. The table shows tens of thousands of distinct CDR3 sequences, with more than 13% occurring only once. Material for sequencing was whole blood. The receptors originated from an adult who was a healthcare worker with PCR-confirmed SARS-CoV-2 infection or an uninfected control (not recorded which). Each CDR3 is given with its conserved first and last residue. Each record gives: CDR3 DNA, CDR3 protein, J gene, V gene, D gene, clone size. The D gene is left open where the match is weak. A clone size is listed for some rows: how often the clone was seen (once, few, many), or a class if it is expanded.

CDR3nt: TGCAGCGTTGTACCAGTTACCACTGAAGCTTTCTTT
CDR3aa: CSVVPVTTEAFF
j_gene: TRBJ1-1
v_gene: TRBV29-1
d_gene: .
abundance: few

CDR3nt: TGTGCCAGCAGCTTCCTGGAACCCCTCTACAATGAGCAGTTCTTC
CDR3aa: CASSFLEPLYNEQFF
j_gene: TRBJ2-1
v_gene: TRBV7-2
d_gene: .
abundance: few

CDR3nt: TGCGCCAGCAGCGATGGACACGATGAGCAGTTCTTC
CDR3aa: CASSDGHDEQFF
j_gene: TRBJ2-1
v_gene: TRBV10-1
d_gene: .
abundance: .

CDR3nt: TGTGCCAGCAGACCGGGCGGGAGGGCCCTCCACTTT
CDR3aa: CASRPGGRALHF
j_gene: TRBJ1-6
v_gene: TRBV14
d_gene: .
abundance: few

CDR3nt: TGCAGTGCTAGGGGAAGGGGCACGGTCCTCCACTTT
CDR3aa: CSARGRGTVLHF
j_gene: TRBJ1-6
v_gene: TRBV20-1
d_gene: .
abundance: few

CDR3nt: TGTGCCAGCAGCTTAGCAAGACAGGGTGTGACCGGGGAGCTGTTTTTT
CDR3aa: CASSLARQGVTGELFF
j_gene: TRBJ2-2
v_gene: TRBV7-6
d_gene: TRBD1
abundance: .

CDR3nt: TGTGCCAGCAGCAAACCCTCTCGGGTCGGCAGGCTGATGCCAGCAACTAATGAAAAACTGTTTTTT
CDR3aa: CASSKPSRVGRLMPATNEKLFF
j_gene: TRBJ1-4
v_gene: TRBV21-1
d_gene: .
abundance: .

CDR3nt: TGTGCCAGCACCGAGACAAATAACGACGAGCAGTACTTC
CDR3aa: CASTETNNDEQYF
j_gene: TRBJ2-7
v_gene: TRBV6-1
d_gene: .
abundance: many

CDR3nt: TGTGCCAGCAGCCCGCGACTAGCGGTGGGTGAGCAGTTCTTC
CDR3aa: CASSPRLAVGEQFF
j_gene: TRBJ2-1
v_gene: TRBV9
d_gene: TRBD2
abundance: few

CDR3nt: TGCAGTGCTAAGCTTGCTAGCGGGATCGGCGAGCAGTACTTC
CDR3aa: CSAKLASGIGEQYF
j_gene: TRBJ2-7
v_gene: TRBV20-1
d_gene: TRBD2
abundance: many

CDR3nt: TGTGCCAGCAGCGTAGAAAGCGGGAGGGGTACCGGGGAGCTGTTTTTT
CDR3aa: CASSVESGRGTGELFF
j_gene: TRBJ2-2
v_gene: TRBV9
d_gene: TRBD2
abundance: few

CDR3nt: TGTGCCGGCAAGGGCCAAATGAACACTGAAGCTTTCTTT
CDR3aa: CAGKGQMNTEAFF
j_gene: TRBJ1-1
v_gene: TRBV2
d_gene: .
abundance: few

CDR3nt: TGTGCCATCAGTGAGTCCTACTACGAGCAGTACTTC
CDR3aa: CAISESYYEQYF
j_gene: TRBJ2-7
v_gene: TRBV10-3
d_gene: .
abundance: few

CDR3nt: TGTGCCAGCAGTTGGAGGTCTGAAAACACCATATATTTT
CDR3aa: CASSWRSENTIYF
j_gene: TRBJ1-3
v_gene: TRBV6-5
d_gene: .
abundance: .

CDR3nt: TGTGCCACCAGCAGAGATCCGGCCGGAGACTATGGCTACACCTTC
CDR3aa: CATSRDPAGDYGYTF
j_gene: TRBJ1-2
v_gene: TRBV15
d_gene: .
abundance: .

CDR3nt: TGTGCCAGCAGCCGGGACAGAGAACTACCCCAGCATTTT
CDR3aa: CASSRDRELPQHF
j_gene: TRBJ1-5
v_gene: TRBV3-1
d_gene: TRBD1
abundance: many

CDR3nt: TGTGCCAGCGGCCCAGCCGGGGTCAATGAGCAGTTCTTC
CDR3aa: CASGPAGVNEQFF
j_gene: TRBJ2-1
v_gene: TRBV7-6
d_gene: .
abundance: many

CDR3nt: TGTGCCAGCAGCCATAAATATTTAGGGGAGCTGTTTTTT
CDR3aa: CASSHKYLGELFF
j_gene: TRBJ2-2
v_gene: TRBV3-1
d_gene: .
abundance: few

CDR3nt: TGTGCCAGCAGCGTAGTAGAAGGCACAGATACGCAGTATTTT
CDR3aa: CASSVVEGTDTQYF
j_gene: TRBJ2-3
v_gene: TRBV9
d_gene: .
abundance: .

CDR3nt: TGTGCCAGCAGCAATCCGAGTGGGTTGGTAAGTCATCCCTACAATGAGCAGTTCTTC
CDR3aa: CASSNPSGLVSHPYNEQFF
j_gene: TRBJ2-1
v_gene: TRBV9
d_gene: .
abundance: few

CDR3nt: TGCAGCGTTGAAGATCAACAGGGAGGTATTGGCTACACCTTC
CDR3aa: CSVEDQQGGIGYTF
j_gene: TRBJ1-2
v_gene: TRBV29-1
d_gene: .
abundance: .

CDR3nt: TGTGCCAGCAGTTTTGCTAGCGGAAACTCTGGGGCCAACGTCCTGACTTTC
CDR3aa: CASSFASGNSGANVLTF
j_gene: TRBJ2-6
v_gene: TRBV27
d_gene: TRBD2
abundance: .

CDR3nt: TGTGCCAGCAAAGGAGAAGCGGGAGAAGAGACCCAGTACTTC
CDR3aa: CASKGEAGEETQYF
j_gene: TRBJ2-5
v_gene: TRBV9
d_gene: TRBD2
abundance: .

CDR3nt: TGTGCCAGCAGTTACGGGGGAGGGCAAGAGACCCAGTACTTC
CDR3aa: CASSYGGGQETQYF
j_gene: TRBJ2-5
v_gene: TRBV6-2/TRBV6-3
d_gene: TRBD2
abundance: .

CDR3nt: TGTGCCAGCAGCCTCAGAGGGACACAAGAGACCCAGTACTTC
CDR3aa: CASSLRGTQETQYF
j_gene: TRBJ2-5
v_gene: TRBV9
d_gene: .
abundance: few

CDR3nt: TGTGCCAGCAGGGGACTAGTGGCGGTCGTGCAGTACTTC
CDR3aa: CASRGLVAVVQYF
j_gene: TRBJ2-7
v_gene: TRBV2
d_gene: TRBD2
abundance: .

CDR3nt: TGTGCCATCAGTGCCGGCAGCTGGGGTCAGCCCCAGCATTTT
CDR3aa: CAISAGSWGQPQHF
j_gene: TRBJ1-5
v_gene: TRBV10-3
d_gene: .
abundance: few

CDR3nt: TGTGCCAGCAGCTGGGGAACCGGGGAGCTGTTTTTT
CDR3aa: CASSWGTGELFF
j_gene: TRBJ2-2
v_gene: TRBV5-6
d_gene: .
abundance: .

CDR3nt: TGTGCCAGCAGTGAAGACAGACTAGTGGAGACCCAGTACTTC
CDR3aa: CASSEDRLVETQYF
j_gene: TRBJ2-5
v_gene: TRBV12-3/TRBV12-4
d_gene: .
abundance: .

CDR3nt: TGTGCCAGCAGTTATTGGCCGAACACTGAAGCTTTCTTT
CDR3aa: CASSYWPNTEAFF
j_gene: TRBJ1-1
v_gene: TRBV12-3/TRBV12-4
d_gene: .
abundance: many

CDR3nt: TGCAGCGTTGCCGGGGGAAATGAGCAGTTCTTC
CDR3aa: CSVAGGNEQFF
j_gene: TRBJ2-1
v_gene: TRBV29-1
d_gene: .
abundance: few

CDR3nt: TGTGCCAGCAGCTTAGTCGGCTCGAACACTGAAGCTTTCTTT
CDR3aa: CASSLVGSNTEAFF
j_gene: TRBJ1-1
v_gene: TRBV7-9
d_gene: .
abundance: few

CDR3nt: TGCAGTGCTTCTACAGGGGACTACTATGGCTACACCTTC
CDR3aa: CSASTGDYYGYTF
j_gene: TRBJ1-2
v_gene: TRBV20-1
d_gene: TRBD1
abundance: many

CDR3nt: TGTGCCACCAGTGGACTTACAGGACCGATCCTTCACGGGGAGCTGTTTTTT
CDR3aa: CATSGLTGPILHGELFF
j_gene: TRBJ2-2
v_gene: TRBV24-1
d_gene: .
abundance: few

CDR3nt: TGTGCCAGCAGCTACACAGGGTCCCTAGATACGCAGTATTTT
CDR3aa: CASSYTGSLDTQYF
j_gene: TRBJ2-3
v_gene: TRBV11-3
d_gene: .
abundance: few

CDR3nt: TGTGCCAGCAGTGGTCTACTCGGGACGTTCTCTGAAGCTTTCTTT
CDR3aa: CASSGLLGTFSEAFF
j_gene: TRBJ1-1
v_gene: TRBV2
d_gene: .
abundance: .

CDR3nt: TGTGCCAGCGCCCCGGCCACAAAAAACGGGCCCCAGCATTTT
CDR3aa: CASAPATKNGPQHF
j_gene: TRBJ1-5
v_gene: TRBV28
d_gene: .
abundance: few

CDR3nt: TGTGCCATCATGGTCAGCGTCGGGGATACGCAGTATTTT
CDR3aa: CAIMVSVGDTQYF
j_gene: TRBJ2-3
v_gene: TRBV10-3
d_gene: .
abundance: few

CDR3nt: TGTGCCTGGAGTTTGGTCACAGATACGCAGTATTTT
CDR3aa: CAWSLVTDTQYF
j_gene: TRBJ2-3
v_gene: TRBV30
d_gene: .
abundance: many

CDR3nt: TGCGCCAGCAGCCAAGATAGCACGGGACTGAACACCGGGGAGCTGTTTTTT
CDR3aa: CASSQDSTGLNTGELFF
j_gene: TRBJ2-2
v_gene: TRBV4-1
d_gene: .
abundance: .

CDR3nt: TGTGCCAGCAGCTTGCAAGGGGGTCAAGAGACCCAGTACTTC
CDR3aa: CASSLQGGQETQYF
j_gene: TRBJ2-5
v_gene: TRBV5-4
d_gene: .
abundance: few

CDR3nt: TGCGCCAGCAGTCCTAATAGCGGGAGTTCGGGAGATGAGCAGTTCTTC
CDR3aa: CASSPNSGSSGDEQFF
j_gene: TRBJ2-1
v_gene: TRBV5-1
d_gene: TRBD2
abundance: .

CDR3nt: TGCGCCAGCAGTGAGTTCCAGCGGAGTGACAATGAGCAGTTCTTC
CDR3aa: CASSEFQRSDNEQFF
j_gene: TRBJ2-1
v_gene: TRBV10-2
d_gene: .
abundance: .

CDR3nt: TGTGCCAGCAGCTTCCCCCGAGGGCAGCCAGAGCTGTTTTTT
CDR3aa: CASSFPRGQPELFF
j_gene: TRBJ2-2
v_gene: TRBV5-5
d_gene: .
abundance: .

CDR3nt: TGTGCCAGCAGCGGCGGGGCAGGCTCCTACAATGAGCAGTTCTTC
CDR3aa: CASSGGAGSYNEQFF
j_gene: TRBJ2-1
v_gene: TRBV7-2
d_gene: .
abundance: few

CDR3nt: TGTGCCAGCAGCCCCAGTCGAGGACCTTATAATGAGCAGTTCTTC
CDR3aa: CASSPSRGPYNEQFF
j_gene: TRBJ2-1
v_gene: TRBV11-3
d_gene: .
abundance: .

CDR3nt: TGCAGTGCCTTTACGGGACAGGGATCCGGAAACACCATATATTTT
CDR3aa: CSAFTGQGSGNTIYF
j_gene: TRBJ1-3
v_gene: TRBV20-1
d_gene: TRBD1
abundance: few